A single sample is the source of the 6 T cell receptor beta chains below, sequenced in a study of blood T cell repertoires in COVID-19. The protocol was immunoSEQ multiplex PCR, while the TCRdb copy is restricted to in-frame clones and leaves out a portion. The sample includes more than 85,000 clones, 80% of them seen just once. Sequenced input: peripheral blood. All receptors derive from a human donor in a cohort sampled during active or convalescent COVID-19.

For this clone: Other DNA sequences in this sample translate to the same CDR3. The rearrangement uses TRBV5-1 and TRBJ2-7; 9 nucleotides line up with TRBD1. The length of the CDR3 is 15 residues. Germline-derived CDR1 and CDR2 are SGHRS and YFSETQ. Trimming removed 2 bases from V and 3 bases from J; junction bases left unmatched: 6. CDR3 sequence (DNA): TGCGCCAGCAGCTTAGCCGGGACAGGGATCTACGAGCAGTACTTC. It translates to CASSLAGTGIYEQYF. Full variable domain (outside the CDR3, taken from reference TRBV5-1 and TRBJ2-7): KAGVTQTPRYLIKTRGQQVTLSCSPISGHRSVSWYQQTPGQGLQFLFEYFSETQRNKGNFPGRFSGRQFSNSRSEMNVSTLELGDSALYLCASSLAGTGIYEQYFGPGTRLTVT.

Here the CDR3 DNA reads TGTGCCAGCAGCCAATATCTCTGGGACACCCGGAGTGAGACCCAGTACTTC. The encoded protein is CASSQYLWDTRSETQYF. The chain has TRBV5-6 and TRBJ2-5, with TRBD1 as a possible D gene (6 bases). The V end was cut by 4 bases, the J end by 5 bases, with 24 bases between. The CDR3 is 17 amino acids. Germline assignment: CDR1 SGHDT and CDR2 YYEEEE.

The CDR3, as DNA: TGTGCCAGCAGCTTAACTAGTCAAGAGACCCAGTACTTC. Protein: CASSLTSQETQYF. The chain couples TRBV5-8 to TRBJ2-5; tentatively, D is TRBD2 (5 bases). This CDR3 region has 13 residues. The germline V gene has CDR1 SGHTS and CDR2 YDEGEE. V lost 2 bases, J lost 2 bases, and 7 bases lay in between.

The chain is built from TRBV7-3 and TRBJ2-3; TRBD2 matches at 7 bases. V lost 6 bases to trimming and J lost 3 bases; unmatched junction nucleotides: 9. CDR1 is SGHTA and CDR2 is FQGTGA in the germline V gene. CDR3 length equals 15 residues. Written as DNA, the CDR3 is TGTGCCAGCAGGTCCTCGGCGGGGGTTACAGATACGCAGTATTTT. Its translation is CASRSSAGVTDTQYF.

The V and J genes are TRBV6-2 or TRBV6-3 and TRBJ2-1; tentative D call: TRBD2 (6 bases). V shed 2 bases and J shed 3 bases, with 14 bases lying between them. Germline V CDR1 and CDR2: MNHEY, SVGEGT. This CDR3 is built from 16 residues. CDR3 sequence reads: CASSYPGGLHYNEQFF. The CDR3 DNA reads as TGTGCCAGCAGTTACCCTGGAGGGCTTCACTACAATGAGCAGTTCTTC.

CDR3 sequence reads: CASSAGGQKLFF. The CDR3 region has the DNA TGTGCCAGCAGCGCAGGGGGCCAAAAACTGTTTTTT. This rearrangement joins TRBV7-9 to TRBJ1-4; 8 nucleotides line up with TRBD1. The V and J ends lost 5 bases and 9 bases, in that order; junction bases with no gene match: 2. This CDR3 comprises 12 residues. The V gene's germline CDR1 is SEHNR and CDR2 FQNEAQ (reference sequence).